A single sample is the source of the 14 T cell receptor beta chains below, sequenced in a study of T-cell memory formation after mild COVID-19. MiXCR, applied by TCRdb to the 5' RACE reads, yields one record per CDR3 protein. The repertoire holds about 140,000 distinct CDR3 sequences, with approximately 26% as singletons. Sequenced material: PBMCs or a T cell subset sorted from them (not recorded which). These receptors originate from an adult woman who had mild COVID-19 (a few samples of this study predate the infection). Cell type and time point are not known.

This clonotype occurred many times. The V and J genes are TRBV7-6 and TRBJ2-1, with D hard to call. The CDR3 loop spans 13 amino acids. V was cut by 5 bases and J by 3 bases, with 8 bases left in between. From germline, CDR1 is SGHVS and CDR2 FNYEAQ. CDR3 DNA sequence: TGTGCCAGCAGCGCTTTAGACTACAATGAGCAGTTCTTC. The encoded protein is CASSALDYNEQFF.

This clonotype was found a few times. The chain employs TRBV7-6 and TRBJ2-3; TRBD1 matches 8 bases. Trimming removed 5 bases from V and 5 bases from J; junction bases left unmatched: 6. CDR3 length: 14 residues. Germline V gene lookup returns CDR1 SGHVS and CDR2 FNYEAQ. DNA for the CDR3: TGTGCCAGCAGCACAGGGGGTACCGGAGATACGCAGTATTTT. This codes for CASSTGGTGDTQYF.

This clonotype appeared a few times. CDR3 protein: CASSYGTGRRPEAFF. The CDR3 DNA sequence: TGTGCCAGCAGTTACGGCACCGGAAGGCGTCCTGAAGCTTTCTTT. The chain carries TRBV6-2 or TRBV6-3 and TRBJ1-1; D is ambiguous. The CDR3 length is 15 residues. V lost 2 bases to trimming and J lost 6 bases, with 16 bases between them. CDR1 MNHEY and CDR2 SVGEGT come from the germline V gene.

The J gene is TRBJ2-7, the V gene TRBV5-1, with TRBD1 as a possible D gene (5 bases). From germline, CDR1 is SGHRS and CDR2 YFSETQ. This CDR3 is 14 amino acids long. V lost 3 bases, J lost 2 bases, and 12 bases lay in between. This CDR3 reads CASSSAGFPYEQYF. The CDR3 nucleotides are TGCGCCAGCAGCTCTGCAGGGTTTCCCTACGAGCAGTACTTC.

This clonotype was seen more than once but under ten times. The chain has TRBV7-9 and TRBJ1-2, with a tentative D call TRBD1 (5 bases). The CDR3 has 15 residues. Germline lookup yields CDR1 SEHNR and CDR2 FQNEAQ (reference sequence). Trimming cost V 7 bases and J 5 bases, with 20 bases left between them. CDR3 sequence (DNA): TGTGCCAGCATTCCCCTCCCGGGGGAGGGTTATGGCTACACCTTC. Protein: CASIPLPGEGYGYTF.

The V gene is TRBV5-1, the J gene TRBJ2-7; 8 bases align to TRBD1. The V gene's germline CDR1 is SGHRS and CDR2 YFSETQ. The CDR3 loop spans 15 amino acids. After removal of 2 bases from V and 4 bases from J, the junction contained 8 bases not matched to a gene. This chain's CDR3 is CASSFNPDRVYEQYF. In nucleotides, the CDR3 is TGCGCCAGCAGCTTTAATCCGGACAGGGTGTACGAGCAGTACTTC.

CDR3 loop: CASSQVAGGTTEAFF. The CDR3 DNA is TGCGCCAGCAGCCAAGTCGCTGGTGGTACCACTGAAGCTTTCTTT. J is TRBJ1-1 and V is TRBV4-1, with unresolved D. The germline CDR1 and CDR2 sequences are MGHRA and YSYEKL. V shed 1 base and J shed 4 bases, with 13 bases lying between them. This CDR3 is built from 15 residues.

A single count supports this clonotype. The chain recombines TRBV27 with TRBJ2-7, with 8 bases identical to TRBD1. The CDR3 length is 12 residues. Germline V gene sequence: CDR1 MNHEY, CDR2 SMNVEV (reference sequence). The V and J ends lost 7 bases and 3 bases, in that order; junction bases with no gene match: 2. CDR3 nucleotide sequence: TGTGCCAGCACCGGACAGGGCTACGAGCAGTACTTC. This translates into CASTGQGYEQYF.

The chain joins TRBV4-3 to TRBJ2-3; 12 bases agree with TRBD2. Germline V gene lookup returns CDR1 LGHNA and CDR2 YSLEER. The CDR3 extends over 19 amino acids. The ends lost 5 bases at V and 1 base at J; junction bases unmatched: 13. Here the CDR3 reads CASSVRLAGDKEGTDTQYF. In DNA, the CDR3 is TGCGCCAGCAGCGTCCGACTAGCGGGGGACAAAGAGGGCACAGATACGCAGTATTTT.

The CDR3 loop is CASSLAQAVPTDTQYF. In nucleotides, the CDR3 is TGTGCCAGCAGCTTAGCGCAGGCGGTTCCCACAGATACGCAGTATTTT. The V call is TRBV7-9, the J call TRBJ2-3; D is uncertain. The V gene's germline CDR1 is SEHNR and CDR2 FQNEAQ (reference sequence). The CDR3 consists of 16 residues. Trimming took off 0 bases at V and 2 bases at J, with 12 bases between the two ends.

This chain joins TRBV4-1 and TRBJ2-1, with unresolved D. The V gene's germline CDR1 is MGHRA and CDR2 YSYEKL. This CDR3 region has 13 residues. V dropped 0 bases and J dropped 8 bases, with 8 bases sitting between them. CDR3 residues: CASSQESGYEQFF. The CDR3 DNA follows: TGCGCCAGCAGCCAAGAGTCAGGTTATGAGCAGTTCTTC.

This clonotype was recorded at least ten times. The chain joins TRBV29-1 to TRBJ1-1, with a possible D match to TRBD1 (5 bases). CDR1 is SQVTM, CDR2 ANQGSEA, per germline. The CDR3 is 14 amino acids. V was trimmed by 3 bases and J by 1 base, leaving 12 bases between them. This chain's CDR3 is CSVDPGTANTEAFF. CDR3 nucleotides: TGCAGCGTTGATCCAGGGACGGCGAACACTGAAGCTTTCTTT.

The V call is TRBV11-2, the J call TRBJ2-1, with 12 bases matching TRBD2. V lost 0 bases to trimming and J lost 3 bases; unmatched junction nucleotides: 6. Germline values: CDR1 SGHAT, CDR2 FQNNGV. The CDR3 totals 18 residues. The CDR3 protein is CASSLDLWGLAGYNEQFF. CDR3 nucleotides: TGTGCCAGCAGCTTAGATTTGTGGGGACTAGCGGGCTACAATGAGCAGTTCTTC.

This clonotype has ten or more counts. The chain joins TRBV4-1 to TRBJ2-7, with unresolved D. Between the trimmed V and J ends, which lost 0 bases and 1 base, there was a span of 4 bases. The CDR3 sequence is 13 residues long. Germline loops: CDR1 MGHRA, CDR2 YSYEKL. The CDR3 nucleotides are TGCGCCAGCAGCCAAGACGGTTCCTACGAGCAGTACTTC. Its translation is CASSQDGSYEQYF.